Each of the 11 T cell receptor beta chains below was sequenced from the same sample in a study of CD8+CD57+ T cells in acquired aplastic anemia. The template for TCR beta VDJ and CDR3 sequence profiling was genomic DNA. TCRdb fed the reads into MiXCR, producing one record per CDR3 protein. The profile shows some 120,000 distinct CDR3 sequences, 55% to 60% of them singletons. Those patients picked for sequencing had displayed CD8+CD57+ cell expansion on flow cytometry. The sequencing sample was made of sorted CD4+, CD8+, or CD8+CD57+ T cells (not recorded which) from PBMCs. These receptors originate from a human donor with aplastic anemia.

The chain joins TRBV4-1 to TRBJ2-3; D unclear. V was clipped by 0 bases and J by 8 bases, with 9 bases between them. Germline values: CDR1 MGHRA, CDR2 YSYEKL. The CDR3 has 13 residues. CDR3 DNA: TGCGCCAGCAGCCAAGATGGGATAGTTACGCAGTATTTT. This gives the protein CASSQDGIVTQYF.

V usage is TRBV29-1 and J usage is TRBJ2-5, with no clear D. Trimming shortened V by 2 bases and J by 2 bases, and 9 bases separated the two germline ends. Germline V CDR1 and CDR2: SQVTM, ANQGSEA. The CDR3 length is 13 residues. CDR3 DNA sequence: TGCAGCGTTGAACGTTCCCCACAAGAGACCCAGTACTTC. Translation gives CSVERSPQETQYF.

The chain recombines TRBV2 with TRBJ2-3, with TRBD2 as a possible D gene (7 bases). CDR1 is SNHLY and CDR2 is FYNNEI in the germline V gene. This CDR3 has 15 amino acids. The V gene lost 7 bases and the J gene lost 5 bases, with 19 bases spanning the gap. In DNA, the CDR3 is TGTGCCAGCAATAGGGGGGGGCCGACTGTAGATACGCAGTATTTT. This gives the protein CASNRGGPTVDTQYF.

J is TRBJ2-7 and V is TRBV29-1; weak D call: TRBD2 (6 bases). Germline-derived CDR1 and CDR2 are SQVTM and ANQGSEA. This CDR3 is built from 12 residues. Trimming stripped 4 bases from V and 3 bases from J, with 10 bases between. The CDR3 region has the DNA TGCAGCGTTGTCGGGGGAGGCTACGAGCAGTACTTC. Its translation is CSVVGGGYEQYF.

The chain recombines TRBV2 with TRBJ2-7, with 9 bases that match TRBD1. Trimming took 3 bases from V and 5 from J; bases not matched to a gene: 5. CDR1 and CDR2 from the germline V gene are SNHLY and FYNNEI. The CDR3 is 14 residues long. CDR3 region: CASSDGTGPNEQYF. The CDR3 DNA is TGTGCCAGCAGTGACGGGACAGGGCCCAACGAGCAGTACTTC.

The V gene is TRBV25-1, the J gene TRBJ1-6, with 8 bases fitting TRBD1. Germline V gene sequence: CDR1 MGHDK, CDR2 SYGVNS. V gave up 1 base and J gave up 10 bases; unmatched junction bases: 6. CDR3 size: 15 residues. CDR3 nucleotides: TGTGCCAGCAGTGAATGGACAGGGTCGAACTCACCCCTCCACTTT. Its protein is CASSEWTGSNSPLHF.

This clonotype is medium-sized by share. CDR3 nucleotides: TGCGCCAGCAGCCCAGGGCAGGGCTTCGGCGAGCAGTACTTC. Residues: CASSPGQGFGEQYF. The chain is built from TRBV5-1 and TRBJ2-7, with D possibly TRBD1 on 5 matching bases. Germline CDR1 SGHRS, CDR2 YFSETQ. The CDR3 sequence is 14 residues long. Between the trimmed V and J ends, which lost 4 bases and 6 bases, there was a span of 17 bases.

This clonotype has a handful of counts. This chain links TRBV25-1 with TRBJ2-7; TRBD1 is a possible D gene (6 bases). Germline V CDR1 and CDR2: MGHDK, SYGVNS. V lost 3 bases, J lost 6 bases, and 6 bases lay in between. The CDR3 extends over 11 amino acids. CDR3 protein: CASSETGEQYF. CDR3 bases: TGTGCCAGCAGTGAGACAGGCGAGCAGTACTTC.

This chain uses TRBV29-1 with TRBJ2-2; D possibly corresponds to TRBD2 (7 bases). The V gene's germline CDR1 is SQVTM and CDR2 ANQGSEA. With 5 bases removed from V and 5 bases from J, the gap between germline ends came to 12 bases. The CDR3 has 13 amino acids. The CDR3: CSVRRGGTGELFF. As DNA, the CDR3 is TGCAGCGTTCGTAGGGGGGGGACCGGGGAGCTGTTTTTT.

The V call is TRBV24-1, the J call TRBJ2-1, with TRBD2 matching over 13 bases. Losses at the gene ends were 0 bases for V and 5 bases for J; bases not matched to a gene: 6. The CDR3 spans 18 residues. Per germline, CDR1 KGHDR and CDR2 SFDVKD. The DNA of the CDR3 is TGTGCCACCAGTGATTTGGGAAGACTAGCGGGAGGCCACAATGAGCAGTTCTTC. Translated: CATSDLGRLAGGHNEQFF.

In regard to this clonotype: No conserved phenylalanine or tryptophan ends this CDR3, so it is likely a read error. The chain joins TRBV7-8 to TRBJ2-5; D is undetermined. Germline V lookup: CDR1 SGHVS, CDR2 FQNEAQ. Trimming left V 1 base short and J 8 bases short, with 2 bases between. This CDR3 spans 10 amino acids. The chain's CDR3 is CASSLETQYT. CDR3 bases: TGTGCCAGCAGCTTAGAAACCCAGTACACC.